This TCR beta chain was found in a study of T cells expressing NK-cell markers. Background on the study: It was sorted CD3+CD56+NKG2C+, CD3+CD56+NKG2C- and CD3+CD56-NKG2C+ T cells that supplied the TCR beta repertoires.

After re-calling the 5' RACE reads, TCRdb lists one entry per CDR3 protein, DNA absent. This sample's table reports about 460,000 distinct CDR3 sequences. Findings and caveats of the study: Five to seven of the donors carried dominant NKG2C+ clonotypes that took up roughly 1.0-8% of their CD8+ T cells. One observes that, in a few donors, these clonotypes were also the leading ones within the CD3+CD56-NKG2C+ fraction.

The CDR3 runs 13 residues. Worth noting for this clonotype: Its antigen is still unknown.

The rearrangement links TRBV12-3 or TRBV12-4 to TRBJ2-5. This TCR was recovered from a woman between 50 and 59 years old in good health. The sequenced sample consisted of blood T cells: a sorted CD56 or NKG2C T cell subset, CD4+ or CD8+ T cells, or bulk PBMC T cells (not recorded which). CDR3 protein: CASSLLIRGAQYF.